This T cell receptor beta chain was retrieved from a study of metastatic and nonmetastatic thyroid tumors. Overall study context: Repertoire data that came from the blood and tumor or nodule tissue of malignant and benign thyroid patients were compared.

In the study's own analysis: Built for papillary thyroid cancer, a distant-metastasis classifier drew on CDR3 differences across clinicopathological groups. TCRdb called clones again from the PCR reads with MiXCR. TCRdb, rather than the study authors, made the V and J calls. The sample has 30,000 to 35,000 clones, about a fifth seen once; the top ten hold less than 4%. Study observations and caveats: Malignant tumors reportedly showed significantly higher TCR beta diversity than benign nodules in both blood and tumor.

A word on this clone: Its target is unknown.

The germline V gene has CDR1 MDHEN and CDR2 SYDVKM. The CDR3 contains 14 residues. Between the trimmed V and J ends, which lost 6 bases and 13 bases, there was a span of 19 bases. Not a single patient had been given any form of treatment at any point before undergoing thyroid surgery. This TCR was recovered from a male donor with papillary thyroid cancer or a benign thyroid nodule (not recorded which). Some clones in this sample may be carry-over from other donors' samples. The V gene is TRBV28, the J gene TRBJ1-6; D might be TRBD1 (6 bases). The sequencing sample was made of tumor tissue. The CDR3 reads CASSSTGGVGPLHF. The CDR3 DNA is TGTGCCAGCAGCTCGACAGGCGGGGTCGGCCCCCTCCACTTT.